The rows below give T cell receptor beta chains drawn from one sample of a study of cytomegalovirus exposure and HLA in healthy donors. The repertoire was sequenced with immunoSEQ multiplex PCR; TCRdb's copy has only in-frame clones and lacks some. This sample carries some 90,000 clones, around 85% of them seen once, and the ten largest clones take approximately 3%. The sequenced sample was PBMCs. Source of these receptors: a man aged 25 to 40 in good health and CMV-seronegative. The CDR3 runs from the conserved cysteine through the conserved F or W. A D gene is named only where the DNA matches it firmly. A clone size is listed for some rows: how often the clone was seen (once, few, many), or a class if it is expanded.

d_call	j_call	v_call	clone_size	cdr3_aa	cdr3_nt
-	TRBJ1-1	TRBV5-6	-	CASSPPGGRRGTEAFF	TGTGCCAGCAGCCCACCCGGAGGGCGAAGGGGCACTGAAGCTTTCTTT
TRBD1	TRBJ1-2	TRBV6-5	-	CASTQSGQGDYGYTF	TGTGCCAGCACCCAGTCGGGACAGGGGGACTATGGCTACACCTTC
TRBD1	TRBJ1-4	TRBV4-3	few	CASSQGGTGNEKLFF	TGCGCCAGCAGCCAAGGTGGGACAGGGAATGAAAAACTGTTTTTT
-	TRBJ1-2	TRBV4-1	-	CASGAGAFYGYTF	TGCGCCAGCGGGGCAGGGGCGTTCTATGGCTACACCTTC
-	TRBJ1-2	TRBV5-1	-	CASSTTGPFDFYGYTF	TGCGCCAGCAGCACGACGGGTCCATTTGATTTCTATGGCTACACCTTC
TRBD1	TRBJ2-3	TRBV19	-	CASRDRDPSDTQYF	TGTGCCAGCCGTGACAGGGATCCCTCAGATACGCAGTATTTT
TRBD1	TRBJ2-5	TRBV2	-	CASGGQYQETQYF	TGTGCCAGCGGGGGACAGTACCAAGAGACCCAGTACTTC
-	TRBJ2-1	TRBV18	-	CASSAQDSSSYNEQFF	TGTGCCAGCTCAGCACAGGACAGTAGCTCCTACAATGAGCAGTTCTTC
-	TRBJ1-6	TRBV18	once	CASSYGASSYNSPLHF	TGTGCCAGCTCATACGGAGCGAGCTCCTATAATTCACCCCTCCACTTT
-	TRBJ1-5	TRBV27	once	CASSITPGDQPQHF	TGTGCCAGCAGTATAACCCCCGGGGATCAGCCCCAGCATTTT
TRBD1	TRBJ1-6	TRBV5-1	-	CASSLDAGGLNSPLHF	TGCGCCAGCAGCTTGGATGCAGGGGGTCTTAATTCACCCCTCCACTTT